This TCR beta chain comes out of a study of CD8 T cells in Susac syndrome. Details on this clonotype: The germline gene is not matched at one end of the junction; a read error may be the cause.

RNA amounts of roughly 0.5 to 1 ug underwent reverse transcription with random hexamers. One entry per CDR3 protein results from TCRdb running MiXCR on the immunoSEQ multiplex PCR reads. Of about 300,000 distinct CDR3 sequences in the sample, about 91% are singletons; the top ten hold about 0.063%. The sequence was obtained from a human donor with multiple sclerosis. The sample comprised CD4+ T cells from PBMCs.

Here the CDR3 reads CAISESQGTQYF. Written as DNA, the CDR3 is TGTGCCATCAGTGAGTCTCAAGGGACCCAGTACTTC. The chain carries TRBV10-3 and TRBJ2-5; D is uncertain. Germline-derived CDR1 and CDR2 are ENHRY and SYGVKD. The CDR3 extends over 12 amino acids.